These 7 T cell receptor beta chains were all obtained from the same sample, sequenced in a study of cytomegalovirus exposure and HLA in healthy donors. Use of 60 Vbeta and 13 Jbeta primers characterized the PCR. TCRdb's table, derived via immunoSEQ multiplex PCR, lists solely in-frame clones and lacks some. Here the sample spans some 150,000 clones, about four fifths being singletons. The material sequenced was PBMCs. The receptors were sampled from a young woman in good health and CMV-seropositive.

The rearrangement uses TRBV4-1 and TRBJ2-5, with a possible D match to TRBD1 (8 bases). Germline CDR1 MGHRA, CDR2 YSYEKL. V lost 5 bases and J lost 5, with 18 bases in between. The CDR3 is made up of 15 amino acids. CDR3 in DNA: TGCGCCAGCAGCTCTAGGACAGGGCGGGGGGAGACCCAGTACTTC. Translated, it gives CASSSRTGRGETQYF.

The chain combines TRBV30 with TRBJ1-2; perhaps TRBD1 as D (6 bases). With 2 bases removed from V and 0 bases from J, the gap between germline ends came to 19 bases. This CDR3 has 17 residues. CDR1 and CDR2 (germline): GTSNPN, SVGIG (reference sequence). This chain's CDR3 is CAWSRRQAFSPNYGYTF. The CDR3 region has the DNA TGTGCCTGGAGTCGCAGACAGGCTTTTAGCCCTAACTATGGCTACACCTTC.

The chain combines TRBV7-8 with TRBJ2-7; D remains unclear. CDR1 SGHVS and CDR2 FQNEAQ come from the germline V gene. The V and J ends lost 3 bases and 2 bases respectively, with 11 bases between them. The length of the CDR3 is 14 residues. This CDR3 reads CASSLRWSPYEQYF. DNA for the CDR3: TGTGCCAGCAGCTTGAGATGGTCCCCCTACGAGCAGTACTTC.

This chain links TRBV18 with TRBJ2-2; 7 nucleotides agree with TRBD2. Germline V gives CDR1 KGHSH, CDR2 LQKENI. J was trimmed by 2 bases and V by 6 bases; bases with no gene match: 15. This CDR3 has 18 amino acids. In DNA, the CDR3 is TGTGCCAGCTCCGGGGTGGCTAGCGGCTACTATAACACCGGGGAGCTGTTTTTT. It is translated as CASSGVASGYYNTGELFF.

The CDR3 sequence is CSAYGLFAQYF. CDR3 bases: TGCAGTGCTTACGGGTTATTCGCGCAGTACTTC. The rearrangement uses TRBV20-1 and TRBJ2-7; D uncertain. V lost 5 bases to trimming and J lost 9 bases, with 14 bases between them. In germline, CDR1 is DFQATT, CDR2 SNEGSKA (reference sequence). CDR3 length equals 11 residues.

CDR3 region: CASSYTGYEQYF. Written as DNA, the CDR3 is TGTGCCAGCAGTTATACAGGCTACGAGCAGTACTTC. The V and J genes are TRBV28 and TRBJ2-5; tentative D call: TRBD1 (5 bases). The J call may not be correct, given that the DNA end is closer to TRBJ2-7. CDR1 is MDHEN and CDR2 is SYDVKM in the germline V gene. The CDR3 length is 12 residues.

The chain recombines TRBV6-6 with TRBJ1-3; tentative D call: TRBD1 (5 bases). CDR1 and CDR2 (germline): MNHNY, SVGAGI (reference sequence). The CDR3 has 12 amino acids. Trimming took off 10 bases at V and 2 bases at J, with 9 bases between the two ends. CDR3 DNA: TGTGCCATCGCGGGGGCTGGAAACACCATATATTTT. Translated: CAIAGAGNTIYF.